The present T cell receptor beta chain was sequenced within a study of identical twins. CDR3 length: 15 amino acids. The germline V gene has CDR1 MGHDK and CDR2 SYGVNS. Trimming at V came to 8 bases and at J to 3 bases, leaving 11 bases not matched to a gene. Study-wide results and caveats: Invariant MAIT and iNKT cells could partly confound zero-insertion analyses. Those out-of-frame alpha sequences shared by twins showed an excess of low generation probability. Models predicted less out-of-frame TCR alpha sharing in monozygotic twins than was found.

About this clonotype: Antigen specificity is unknown.

TCRdb re-called the 5' RACE reads with MiXCR, one entry per CDR3 protein. The sample has some 1,700,000 distinct CDR3 sequences; under 35% are singletons. Sequenced input: cord blood. This clonotype was sampled from a newborn girl in good health. The V and J genes are TRBV25-1 and TRBJ1-1; TRBD1 aligns across 8 bases. The CDR3 reads CASGLFSGQDTEAFF. The DNA of the CDR3 is TGTGCCAGCGGTCTCTTCTCGGGACAGGACACTGAAGCTTTCTTT.